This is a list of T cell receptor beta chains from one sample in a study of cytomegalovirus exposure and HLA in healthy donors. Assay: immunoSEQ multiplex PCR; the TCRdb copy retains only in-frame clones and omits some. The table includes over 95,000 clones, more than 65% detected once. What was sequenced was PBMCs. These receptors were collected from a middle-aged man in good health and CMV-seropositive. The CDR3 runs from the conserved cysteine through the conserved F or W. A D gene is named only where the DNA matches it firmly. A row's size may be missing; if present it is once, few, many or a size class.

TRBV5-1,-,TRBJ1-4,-,TGCGCCAGCAGTCCCGGGCAGGAGCGGGAAAAACTGTTTTTT,CASSPGQEREKLFF
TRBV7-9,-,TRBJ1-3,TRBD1,TGTGCCAGCAGCCATTTACAGGGGGAAAACACCATATATTTT,CASSHLQGENTIYF
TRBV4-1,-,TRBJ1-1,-,TGCGCCAGCAGCCAAGAACGAAGGGGGAGGGGTACTGAAGCTTTCTTT,CASSQERRGRGTEAFF
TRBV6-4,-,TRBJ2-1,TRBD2,TGTGCCAGCAGTGTTGCAAGCGGGGGCCTCTACAATGAGCAGTTCTTC,CASSVASGGLYNEQFF
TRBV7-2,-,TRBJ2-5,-,TGTGCCAGCAGCTTAGCCCCAGGTCAAGAGACCCAGTACTTC,CASSLAPGQETQYF
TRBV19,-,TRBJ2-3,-,TGTGCCAGTAGACGGTCCGGTGCTAGCACAGATACGCAGTATTTT,CASRRSGASTDTQYF
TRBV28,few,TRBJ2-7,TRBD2,TGTGCCAGCAGTGCCCGAACTAGCGGGGGGCTATACGAGCAGTACTTC,CASSARTSGGLYEQYF
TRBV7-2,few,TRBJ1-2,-,TGTGCCAGCAGCTCCCGTTTGGACAGAAATGGCTACACCTTC,CASSSRLDRNGYTF
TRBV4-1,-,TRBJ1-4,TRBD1,TGCGCCAGCAGCCAGACAGGGCTTGAGGAAAAACTGTTTTTT,CASSQTGLEEKLFF
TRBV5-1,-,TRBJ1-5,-,TGCGCCAGCAGCTTGGGGGAACGGACAGTACCGAATCAGCCCCAGCATTTT,CASSLGERTVPNQPQHF